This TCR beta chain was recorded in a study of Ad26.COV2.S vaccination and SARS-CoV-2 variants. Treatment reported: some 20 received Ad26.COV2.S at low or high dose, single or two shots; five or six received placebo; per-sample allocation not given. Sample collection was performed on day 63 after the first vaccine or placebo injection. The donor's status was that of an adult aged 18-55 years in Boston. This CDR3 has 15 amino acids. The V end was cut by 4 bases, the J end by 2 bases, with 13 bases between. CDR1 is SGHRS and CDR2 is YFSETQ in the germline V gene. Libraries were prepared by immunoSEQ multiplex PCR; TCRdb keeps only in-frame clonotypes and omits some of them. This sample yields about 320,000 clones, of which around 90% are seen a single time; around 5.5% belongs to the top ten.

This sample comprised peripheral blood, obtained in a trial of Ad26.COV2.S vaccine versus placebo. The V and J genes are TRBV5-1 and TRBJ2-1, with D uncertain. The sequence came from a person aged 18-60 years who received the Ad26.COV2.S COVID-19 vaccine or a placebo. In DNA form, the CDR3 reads TGCGCCAGCAGCATTGACGCGTGGGCCTACAATGAGCAGTTCTTC. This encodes CASSIDAWAYNEQFF. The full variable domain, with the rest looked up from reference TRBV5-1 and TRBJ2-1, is KAGVTQTPRYLIKTRGQQVTLSCSPISGHRSVSWYQQTPGQGLQFLFEYFSETQRNKGNFPGRFSGRQFSNSRSEMNVSTLELGDSALYLCASSIDAWAYNEQFFGPGTRLTVL.